This T cell receptor (beta chain) was identified during a study of somatic mutations in cytotoxic T cells in rheumatoid arthritis. Per germline, CDR1 MDHEN and CDR2 SYDVKM. CDR3 size: 15 residues. The trim removed 2 bases at V and 5 bases at J, leaving 5 bases unmatched. Measured with immunoSEQ multiplex PCR; TCRdb has only the in-frame clones, and not every one. The sample lists under 20,000 clones, approximately 78% occurring once. This clonotype was sampled from an adult with rheumatoid arthritis. The material sequenced was CD8+ T cells sorted from blood. V and J are TRBV28 and TRBJ2-5; TRBD2 agrees at 10 bases. The CDR3: CASSLVLAGKETQYF. CDR3 DNA: TGTGCCAGCAGTTTAGTACTAGCGGGAAAGGAGACCCAGTACTTC.